This record covers a single TCR beta chain. This sample was included in a study of blood T cell repertoires in COVID-19. Study in general: Samples of COVID-19 (acute and convalescent) were obtained from the United States, Italy and Spain. T cells, B-cell-depleted T cells, or PBMCs supplied cDNA or gDNA.

The CDR3 has 14 amino acids. V shed 3 bases and J 2 bases; nucleotides not matched to a gene: 4. Per germline, CDR1 MNHEY and CDR2 SMNVEV (reference sequence). Profiled with immunoSEQ multiplex PCR; TCRdb holds only in-frame clones, not every one. This table has about 350,000 clones, 89% appearing once. The sequenced sample was peripheral blood. The J gene is TRBJ2-7, the V gene TRBV27, with 7 bases aligning to TRBD1. The sequence was obtained from a woman aged 60-75 years with COVID-19, enrolled during active disease. Here the CDR3 DNA reads TGTGCCAGCAGTTTCACAGGGGTAACCTACGAGCAGTACTTC. Its protein product is CASSFTGVTYEQYF.